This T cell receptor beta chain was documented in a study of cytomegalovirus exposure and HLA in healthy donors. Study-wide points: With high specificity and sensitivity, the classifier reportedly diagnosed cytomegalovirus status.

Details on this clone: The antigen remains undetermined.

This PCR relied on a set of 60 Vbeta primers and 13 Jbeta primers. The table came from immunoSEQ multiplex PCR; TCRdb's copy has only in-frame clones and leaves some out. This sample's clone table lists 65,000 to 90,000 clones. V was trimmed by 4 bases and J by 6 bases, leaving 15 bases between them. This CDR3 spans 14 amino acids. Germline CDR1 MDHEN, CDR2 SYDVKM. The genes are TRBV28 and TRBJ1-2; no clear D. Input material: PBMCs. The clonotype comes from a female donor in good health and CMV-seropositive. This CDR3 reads CASSYPGGKDGYTF. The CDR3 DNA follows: TGTGCCAGCAGTTACCCGGGAGGGAAGGATGGCTACACCTTC.